This T cell receptor beta chain was found in a study of cytomegalovirus exposure and HLA in healthy donors. This clone occurred a few times. The PCR made use of 60 Vbeta and 13 Jbeta primers. Profiled with immunoSEQ multiplex PCR; TCRdb holds only in-frame clones, not every one. The repertoire holds 150,000 to 200,000 clones, around 80% seen once, with approximately 13% in the top ten. The CDR3 length is 20 residues. Germline V CDR1 and CDR2: LNHDA, SQIVND (reference sequence). V gave up 3 bases and J gave up 2 bases, with 26 bases separating them. This sequence originates from a woman between 45 and 60 years old in good health and CMV-seropositive. The chain carries TRBV19 and TRBJ2-1; possible D gene TRBD1, 6 bases. Sequencing used PBMCs. The CDR3 DNA sequence: TGTGCCAGTAGTATCGCGGCAGGGGCGGGTAGGTTTGCTGCCTACAATGAGCAGTTCTTC. This translates into CASSIAAGAGRFAAYNEQFF.